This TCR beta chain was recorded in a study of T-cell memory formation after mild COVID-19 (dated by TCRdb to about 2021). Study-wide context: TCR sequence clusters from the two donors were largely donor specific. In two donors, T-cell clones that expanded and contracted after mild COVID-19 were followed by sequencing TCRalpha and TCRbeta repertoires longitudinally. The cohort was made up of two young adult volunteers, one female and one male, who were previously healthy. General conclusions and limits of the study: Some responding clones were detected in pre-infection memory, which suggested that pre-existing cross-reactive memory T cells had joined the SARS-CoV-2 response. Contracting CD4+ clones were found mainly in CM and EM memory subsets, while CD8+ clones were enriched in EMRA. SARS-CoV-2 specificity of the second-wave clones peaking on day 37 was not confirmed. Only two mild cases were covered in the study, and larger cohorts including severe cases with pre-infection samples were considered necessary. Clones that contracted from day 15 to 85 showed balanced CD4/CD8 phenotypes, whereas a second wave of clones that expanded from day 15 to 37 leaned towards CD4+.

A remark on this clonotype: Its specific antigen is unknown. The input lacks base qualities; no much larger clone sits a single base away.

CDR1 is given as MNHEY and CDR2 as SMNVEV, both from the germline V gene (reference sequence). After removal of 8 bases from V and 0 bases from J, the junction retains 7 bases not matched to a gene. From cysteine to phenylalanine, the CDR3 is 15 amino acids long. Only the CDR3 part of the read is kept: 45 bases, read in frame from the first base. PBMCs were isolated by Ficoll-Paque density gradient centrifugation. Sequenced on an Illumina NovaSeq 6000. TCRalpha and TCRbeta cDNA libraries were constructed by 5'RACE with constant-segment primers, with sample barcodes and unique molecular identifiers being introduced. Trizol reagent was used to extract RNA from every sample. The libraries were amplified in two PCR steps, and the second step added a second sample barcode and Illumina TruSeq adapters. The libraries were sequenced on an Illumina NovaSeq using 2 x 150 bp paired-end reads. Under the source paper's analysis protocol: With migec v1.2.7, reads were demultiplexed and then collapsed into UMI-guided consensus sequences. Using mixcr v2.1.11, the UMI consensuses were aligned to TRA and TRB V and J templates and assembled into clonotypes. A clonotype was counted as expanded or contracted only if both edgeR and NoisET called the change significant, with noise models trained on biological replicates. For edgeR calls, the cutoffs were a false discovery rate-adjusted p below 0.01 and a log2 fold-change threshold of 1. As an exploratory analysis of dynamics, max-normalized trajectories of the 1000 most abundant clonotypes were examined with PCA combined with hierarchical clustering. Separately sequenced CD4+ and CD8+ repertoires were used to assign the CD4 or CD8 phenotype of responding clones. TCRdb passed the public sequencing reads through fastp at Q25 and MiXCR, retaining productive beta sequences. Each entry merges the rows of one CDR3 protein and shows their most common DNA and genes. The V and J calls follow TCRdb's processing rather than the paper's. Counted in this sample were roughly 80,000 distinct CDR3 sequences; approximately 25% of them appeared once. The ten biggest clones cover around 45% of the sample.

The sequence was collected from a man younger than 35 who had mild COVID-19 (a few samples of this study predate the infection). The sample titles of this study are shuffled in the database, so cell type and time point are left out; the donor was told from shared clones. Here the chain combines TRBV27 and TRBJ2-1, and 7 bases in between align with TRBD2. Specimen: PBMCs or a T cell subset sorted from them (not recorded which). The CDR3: CASGSGGFSYNEQFF. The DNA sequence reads TGTGCCAGCGGATCCGGGGGGTTCTCCTACAATGAGCAGTTCTTC.